These 11 T cell receptor beta chains were sequenced from one sample in a study of T cell responses to AZD1222 COVID-19 vaccine. Clones were sequenced by immunoSEQ multiplex PCR, and TCRdb holds only the in-frame ones, with some missing. Seen here are approximately 120,000 clones, about 87% observed once, and the top ten hold roughly 4.4%. The starting material was peripheral blood, obtained 28 days after the second AZD1222 dose. All receptors derive from an adult who received the AZD1222 COVID-19 vaccine.

V usage is TRBV6-1 and J usage is TRBJ2-7, with D perhaps matching TRBD2 (6 bases). The germline V and J ends were trimmed by 1 base and 6 bases, with 7 bases remaining between them. The germline gives CDR1 MNHNS, CDR2 SASEGT. The CDR3 length is 12 residues. CDR3 in amino acids: CASSEGRGEQYF. For the CDR3, the DNA is TGTGCCAGCAGTGAAGGGAGGGGCGAGCAGTACTTC.

The rearrangement links TRBV27 to TRBJ1-1; D possibly corresponds to TRBD1 (5 bases). Germline CDR1 reads MNHEY; CDR2 reads SMNVEV (reference sequence). There are 14 residues in the CDR3. The ends were cut back, 3 bases at V and 1 base at J, with 9 bases in the middle. CDR3 region: CASSLGRGNTEAFF. CDR3 sequence (DNA): TGTGCCAGCAGTTTGGGGAGGGGGAACACTGAAGCTTTCTTT.

The gene calls are TRBV6-4 and TRBJ2-1; 16 bases line up with TRBD2. The ends lost 6 bases at V and 0 bases at J; junction bases unmatched: 8. This CDR3 is built from 19 residues. Germline loops: CDR1 MRHNA, CDR2 SNTAGT. CDR3 loop: CASSRQGLAGGSSYNEQFF. The CDR3 region has the DNA TGTGCCAGCAGCAGACAGGGACTAGCGGGGGGGAGCTCCTACAATGAGCAGTTCTTC.

The gene calls are TRBV3-1 (or the pseudogene TRBV3-2) and TRBJ1-2; 7 positions match TRBD1. The CDR3 is 14 residues long. V was pared by 1 base and J by 7 bases, with 6 bases of the junction left unmatched. CDR1 is LGHDT and CDR2 is YNNKEL in the germline V gene (reference sequence). The CDR3 bases are TGTGCCAGCAGCCAAGCTGGGAGGGGGCCTGGCTACACCTTC. Amino acid sequence: CASSQAGRGPGYTF.

This chain connects TRBV7-2 to TRBJ1-1, with a weak D call TRBD1 (6 bases). Trimming removed 4 bases at V and 5 bases at J, with 14 bases between. The length of the CDR3 is 14 residues. The germline CDR1 and CDR2 sequences are SGHTA and FQGNSA. CDR3 sequence reads: CASSSLPGATEAFF. CDR3 nucleotide sequence: TGTGCCAGCAGCTCCTTACCAGGGGCGACTGAAGCTTTCTTT.

This chain uses TRBV9 with TRBJ2-7; TRBD2 might be the D (5 bases). This CDR3 contains 15 residues. Trimming stripped 0 bases from V and 1 base from J, with 11 bases between. Germline V lookup: CDR1 SGDLS, CDR2 YYNGEE. The CDR3 DNA is TGTGCCAGCAGCGTAGAAAGCGGACCGTCCTACGAGCAGTACTTC. Translation gives CASSVESGPSYEQYF.

This clone was seen once. The chain employs TRBV2 and TRBJ2-1; TRBD1 is a possible D gene (6 bases). The germline V and J ends were trimmed by 6 bases and 0 bases, with 12 bases remaining between them. Per the germline V gene, CDR1 is SNHLY and CDR2 is FYNNEI. The CDR3 extends over 15 amino acids. CDR3 coding DNA: TGTGCCAGCAGGTCCCAGGGGAGCTCCTACAATGAGCAGTTCTTC. Translated, it gives CASRSQGSSYNEQFF.

This chain uses TRBV6-5 with TRBJ1-2; weak D call: TRBD1 (6 bases). The CDR3 runs to 13 residues. The germline V gene encodes CDR1 MNHEY and CDR2 SVGAGI. Trimming removed 4 bases at V and 7 bases at J, with 13 bases between. For the CDR3, the DNA is TGTGCCAGCAGTTCCGACAGGAAGCGTGGCTACACCTTC. This translates into CASSSDRKRGYTF.

V gene TRBV6-5 combines with J gene TRBJ1-2; D may be TRBD1 (5 bases). Germline lookup yields CDR1 MNHEY and CDR2 SVGAGI. The CDR3 loop spans 12 amino acids. Trimming stripped 7 bases from V and 4 bases from J, with 10 bases between. The CDR3 loop reads CASNDRTYGYTF. The CDR3 bases are TGTGCCAGCAACGACAGAACCTATGGCTACACCTTC.

V gene TRBV12-3 or TRBV12-4 combines with J gene TRBJ1-1, with D maybe TRBD1 (5 bases). The CDR3 is 12 amino acids. The V gene lost 6 bases and the J gene lost 10 bases, with 15 bases spanning the gap. The CDR3 DNA is TGTGCCAGCAGCCCTGTAGACAGTGGAGCTTTCTTT. Translated, it gives CASSPVDSGAFF.

As for this clone: One junction end does not reproduce the germline sequence, and a read error may be involved. The chain joins TRBV6-1 to TRBJ1-2; TRBD1 is a possible D gene (6 bases). Looked up from germline, CDR1 is MNHNS and CDR2 is SASEGT. The CDR3 contains 16 residues. The CDR3 spells CASSQAPGGLNYGYTF. The CDR3 DNA reads TGTGCCAGCAGTCAAGCTCCGGGGGGCCTTAACTATGGCTACACCTTC.